This passage covers 9 T cell receptor beta chains from one sample sequenced in a study of PD-L1 blockade in urothelial cancer. Assay used: immunoSEQ multiplex PCR; TCRdb lists only in-frame clones, some missing. The sample holds about 81,000 clones, around 90% seen once. The time point denotes: pretreatment peripheral blood. The sequencing used PBMCs, collected around atezolizumab (anti-PD-L1) treatment. Receptor source: a woman older than 75 with urothelial cancer.

This rearrangement joins TRBV10-2 to TRBJ2-5; 11 nucleotides line up with TRBD1. This CDR3 spans 18 amino acids. The V gene end was trimmed by 7 bases and the J gene end by 0 bases; junction bases not matched to a gene: 13. Per the germline V gene, CDR1 is WSHSY and CDR2 is SAAADI. For the CDR3, the DNA is TGCGCCAGCACCCGGGAGGGTGGGACAGGGGGTTACCAAGAGACCCAGTACTTC. This gives the protein CASTREGGTGGYQETQYF.

The rearrangement uses TRBV6-6 and TRBJ2-1; the D gene is possibly TRBD2 (5 bases). V was trimmed by 2 bases and J by 7 bases, leaving 12 bases between them. Looked up from germline, CDR1 is MNHNY and CDR2 is SVGAGI (reference sequence). This CDR3 comprises 14 residues. The CDR3 spells CASSYSGSGNEQFF. For the CDR3, the DNA is TGTGCCAGCAGTTACAGTGGGAGTGGGAATGAGCAGTTCTTC.

The chain links TRBV25-1 to TRBJ2-2; D perhaps matches TRBD1 (6 bases). With 0 bases removed from V and 7 bases from J, the gap between germline ends came to 9 bases. There are 14 residues in the CDR3. Germline assignment: CDR1 MGHDK and CDR2 SYGVNS. The CDR3 DNA follows: TGTGCCAGCAGTGAATACGAGGGGGTCGGGGAGCTGTTTTTT. This sequence encodes CASSEYEGVGELFF.

V usage is TRBV25-1 and J usage is TRBJ1-2; no definite D call. V was clipped by 2 bases and J by 7 bases, with 8 bases between them. CDR3 length equals 12 residues. Germline V CDR1 and CDR2: MGHDK, SYGVNS. Here the CDR3 DNA reads TGTGCCAGCAGTGAAGGCAGAAGTGGCTACACCTTC. As protein: CASSEGRSGYTF.

This rearrangement joins TRBV16 to TRBJ2-1; 9 bases align to TRBD1. V shed 0 bases, J shed 8 bases, and the junction held 20 bases outside the gene matches. The CDR3 is 20 amino acids. CDR1 is KGHSY, CDR2 FQNENV, per germline. DNA for the CDR3: TGTGCCAGCAGCCAATCGAGCAACCTGACAGGGGGATTTCCTACACATGAGCAGTTCTTC. Its translation is CASSQSSNLTGGFPTHEQFF.

This chain uses TRBV19 with TRBJ2-2; D not certain. The CDR3 covers 14 residues. CDR1 and CDR2 (germline): LNHDA, SQIVND (reference sequence). V lost 9 bases, J lost 2 bases, and 13 bases lay in between. In DNA, the CDR3 is TGTGCCAGCGCCCTAGGTCTCAACACCGGGGAGCTGTTTTTT. Translated: CASALGLNTGELFF.

The rearrangement links TRBV29-1 to TRBJ1-1; 10 nucleotides align to TRBD1. J gave up 4 bases and V 2 bases, and 4 bases lay outside the gene matches. The CDR3 length is 14 residues. Germline CDR1 is SQVTM and CDR2 is ANQGSEA. In DNA form, the CDR3 reads TGCAGCGTTGAACTGGGACAGGGGTTCACTGAAGCTTTCTTT. Its translation: CSVELGQGFTEAFF.

The chain uses TRBV27 and TRBJ2-7; TRBD2 is a possible D gene (6 bases). The CDR3 contains 17 residues. V was cut by 1 base and J by 0 bases, with 16 bases left in between. Germline V CDR1 and CDR2: MNHEY, SMNVEV (reference sequence). CDR3 protein: CASSLYGSGSSSYEQYF. The CDR3 DNA reads as TGTGCCAGCAGTTTATACGGTAGCGGTTCGAGCTCCTACGAGCAGTACTTC.

The chain joins TRBV7-3 to TRBJ2-3; TRBD2 agrees at 10 bases. CDR1 is SGHTA, CDR2 FQGTGA, per germline. CDR3 length: 15 amino acids. The V segment lost 2 bases and the J segment 8 bases; nucleotides outside the gene matches: 7. The CDR3 DNA reads as TGTGCCAGCAGCTTATTGAAAGCGGGAGGGGGTACGCAGTATTTT. The encoded protein is CASSLLKAGGGTQYF.